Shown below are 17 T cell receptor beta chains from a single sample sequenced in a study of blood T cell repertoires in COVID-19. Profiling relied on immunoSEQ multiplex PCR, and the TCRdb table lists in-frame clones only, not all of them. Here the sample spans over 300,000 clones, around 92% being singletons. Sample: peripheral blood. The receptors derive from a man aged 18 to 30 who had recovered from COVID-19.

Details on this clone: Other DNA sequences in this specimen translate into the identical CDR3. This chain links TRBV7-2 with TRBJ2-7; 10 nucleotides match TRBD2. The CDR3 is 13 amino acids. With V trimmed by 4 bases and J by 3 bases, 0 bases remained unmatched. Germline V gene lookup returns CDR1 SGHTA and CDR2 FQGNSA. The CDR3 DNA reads TGTGCCAGCAGCTCTAGCGGGGGCTACGAGCAGTACTTC. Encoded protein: CASSSSGGYEQYF.

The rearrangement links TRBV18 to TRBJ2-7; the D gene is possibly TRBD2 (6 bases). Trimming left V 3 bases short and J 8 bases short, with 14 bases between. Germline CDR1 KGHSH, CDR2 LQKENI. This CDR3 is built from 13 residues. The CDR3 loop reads CASSPTPGGKQYF. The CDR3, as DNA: TGTGCCAGCTCACCGACCCCTGGCGGGAAGCAGTACTTC.

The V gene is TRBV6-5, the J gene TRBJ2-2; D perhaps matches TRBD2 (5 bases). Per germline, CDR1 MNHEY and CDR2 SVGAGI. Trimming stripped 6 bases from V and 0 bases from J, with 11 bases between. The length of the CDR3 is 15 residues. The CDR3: CASSRSGANTGELFF. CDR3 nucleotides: TGTGCCAGCAGCCGAAGCGGTGCGAACACCGGGGAGCTGTTTTTT.

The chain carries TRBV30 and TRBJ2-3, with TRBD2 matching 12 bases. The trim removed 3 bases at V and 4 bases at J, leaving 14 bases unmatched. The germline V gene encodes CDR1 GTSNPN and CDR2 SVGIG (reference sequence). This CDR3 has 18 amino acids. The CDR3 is CAWSSSATSGSGADTQYF. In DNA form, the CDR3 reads TGTGCCTGGAGCTCCTCGGCGACTAGCGGGAGTGGTGCAGATACGCAGTATTTT. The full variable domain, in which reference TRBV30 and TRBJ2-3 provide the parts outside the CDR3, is SQTIHQWPATLVQPVGSPLSLECTVEGTSNPNLYWYRQAAGRGLQLLFYSVGIGQISSEVPQNLSASRPQDRQFILSSKKLLLSDSGFYLCAWSSSATSGSGADTQYFGPGTRLTVL.

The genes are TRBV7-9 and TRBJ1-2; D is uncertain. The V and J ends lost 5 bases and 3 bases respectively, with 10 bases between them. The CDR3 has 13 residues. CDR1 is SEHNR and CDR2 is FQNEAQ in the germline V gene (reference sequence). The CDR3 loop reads CASSGLLDYGYTF. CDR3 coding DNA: TGTGCCAGCAGCGGCCTTCTGGACTATGGCTACACCTTC.

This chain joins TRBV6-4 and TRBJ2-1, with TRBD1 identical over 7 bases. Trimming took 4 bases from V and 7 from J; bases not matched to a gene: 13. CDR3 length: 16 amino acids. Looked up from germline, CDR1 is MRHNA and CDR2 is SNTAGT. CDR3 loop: CASSGGPGQLTNEQFF. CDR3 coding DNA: TGTGCCAGCAGTGGGGGCCCGGGACAGTTAACAAATGAGCAGTTCTTC.

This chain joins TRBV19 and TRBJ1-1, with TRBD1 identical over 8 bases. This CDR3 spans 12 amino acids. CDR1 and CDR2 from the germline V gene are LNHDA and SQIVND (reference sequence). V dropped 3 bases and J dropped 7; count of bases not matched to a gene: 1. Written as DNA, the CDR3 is TGTGCCAGTAGTATGGGGACAGGTGAAGCTTTCTTT. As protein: CASSMGTGEAFF.

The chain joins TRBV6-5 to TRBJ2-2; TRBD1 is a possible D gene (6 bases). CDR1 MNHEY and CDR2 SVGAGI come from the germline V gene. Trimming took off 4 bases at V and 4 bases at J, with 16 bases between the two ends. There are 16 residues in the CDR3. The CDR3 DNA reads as TGTGCCAGCAGTTCCTACCAGGGGTTGAGCACCGGGGAGCTGTTTTTT. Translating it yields CASSSYQGLSTGELFF.

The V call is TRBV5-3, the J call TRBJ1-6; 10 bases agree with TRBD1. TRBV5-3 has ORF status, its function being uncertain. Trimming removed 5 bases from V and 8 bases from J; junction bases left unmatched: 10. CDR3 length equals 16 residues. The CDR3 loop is CARRPMGQGIDSPLHF. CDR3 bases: TGTGCCAGAAGACCCATGGGACAGGGGATCGATTCACCCCTCCACTTT.

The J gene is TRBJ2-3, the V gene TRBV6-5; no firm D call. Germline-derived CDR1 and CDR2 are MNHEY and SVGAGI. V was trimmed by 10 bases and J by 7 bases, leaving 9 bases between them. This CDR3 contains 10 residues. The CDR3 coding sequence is TGTGCCACCCGTGCGAATACGCAGTATTTT. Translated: CATRANTQYF.

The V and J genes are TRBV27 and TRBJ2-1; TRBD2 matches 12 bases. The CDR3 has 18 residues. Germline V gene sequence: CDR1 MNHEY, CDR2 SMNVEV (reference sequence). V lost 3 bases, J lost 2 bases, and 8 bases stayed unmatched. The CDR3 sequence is CASSLTSGSRLPYNEQFF. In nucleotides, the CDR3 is TGTGCCAGCAGTTTGACTAGCGGGAGCCGCCTTCCCTACAATGAGCAGTTCTTC.

The CDR3 nucleotides are TGTGCCAGCGGACAGCCCCATCAAGAGACCCAGTACTTC. Protein sequence: CASGQPHQETQYF. The chain uses TRBV9 and TRBJ2-5, with a tentative D call TRBD1 (6 bases). Trimming took off 7 bases at V and 2 bases at J, with 12 bases between the two ends. Germline-derived CDR1 and CDR2 are SGDLS and YYNGEE. This CDR3 is built from 13 residues.

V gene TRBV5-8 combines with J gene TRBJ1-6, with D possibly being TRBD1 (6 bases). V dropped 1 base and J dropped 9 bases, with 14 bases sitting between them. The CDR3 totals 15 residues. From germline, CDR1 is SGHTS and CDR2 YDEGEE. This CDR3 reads CASSLTGRSRSPLHF. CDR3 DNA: TGTGCCAGCAGCTTGACAGGGAGATCGCGTTCACCCCTCCACTTT.

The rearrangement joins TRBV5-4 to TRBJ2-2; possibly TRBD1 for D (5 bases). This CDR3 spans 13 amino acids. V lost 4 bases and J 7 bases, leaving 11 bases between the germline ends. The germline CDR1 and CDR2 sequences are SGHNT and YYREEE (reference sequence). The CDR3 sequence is CASSPQQGGELFF. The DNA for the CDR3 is TGTGCCAGCAGCCCCCAGCAGGGCGGGGAGCTGTTTTTT.

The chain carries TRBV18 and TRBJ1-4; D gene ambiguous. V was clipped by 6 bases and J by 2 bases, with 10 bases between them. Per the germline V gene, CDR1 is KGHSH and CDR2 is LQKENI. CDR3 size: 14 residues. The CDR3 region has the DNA TGTGCCAGCTCGGGCAGGTCGACTAATGAAAAACTGTTTTTT. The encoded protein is CASSGRSTNEKLFF.

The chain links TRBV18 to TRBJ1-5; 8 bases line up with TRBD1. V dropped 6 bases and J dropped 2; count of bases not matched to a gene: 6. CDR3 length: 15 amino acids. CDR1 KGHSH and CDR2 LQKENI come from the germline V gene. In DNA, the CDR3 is TGTGCCAGCTCCCTCGGACAGGGAGGCAATCAGCCCCAGCATTTT. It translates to CASSLGQGGNQPQHF.

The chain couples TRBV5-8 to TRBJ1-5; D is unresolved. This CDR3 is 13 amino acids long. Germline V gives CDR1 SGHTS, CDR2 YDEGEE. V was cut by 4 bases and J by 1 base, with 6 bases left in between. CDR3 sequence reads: CASSSDSNQPQHF. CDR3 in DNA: TGTGCCAGCAGCAGCGACAGCAATCAGCCCCAGCATTTT.